Given below is one T cell receptor (beta chain) in context. The data were obtained in a study of T cell changes during pregnancy in multiple sclerosis. The CDR3 extends over 14 amino acids. The germline V gene encodes CDR1 SQVTM and CDR2 ANQGSEA. J was trimmed by 3 bases and V by 6 bases; bases with no gene match: 4. Measured with immunoSEQ multiplex PCR; TCRdb has only the in-frame clones, and not every one. The repertoire holds some 100,000 clones, 75% to 95% seen once, with about 3.4% in the top ten. The clonotype originates from a female donor with multiple sclerosis, enrolled in a pregnancy study. The source was peripheral blood, collected in the second trimester of pregnancy. The gene calls are TRBV29-1 and TRBJ2-3; 12 bases align to TRBD2. In nucleotides, the CDR3 is TGCAGCGTGTCGACTAGCGGGAGTACAGATACGCAGTATTTT. Its protein is CSVSTSGSTDTQYF.